These T cell receptor beta chains were read from a single sample in a study of identical twins. One entry per CDR3 protein, called by TCRdb with MiXCR from the 5' RACE reads. This table has about 340,000 distinct CDR3 sequences, roughly 12% appearing once. This sample also appeared in a second study, on yellow fever vaccine responses in identical twins.

Input material: CD8+ T cells sorted from blood. The receptors were sampled from a woman between 18 and 29 years old in good health. CDR3s include the opening cysteine and the closing phenylalanine or tryptophan. Each record gives: J gene, CDR3 length, V gene, clone size, D gene, CDR3 DNA, CDR3 protein. A D gene is named only where the DNA matches it firmly. The size of a clone is reported for some rows only, either as once, few or many, or as a class for expanded clones.

j_call: TRBJ1-2; cdr3_length: 16; v_call: TRBV5-1; clone_size: many; d_call: -; cdr3_nt: TGCGCCAGCAGCTTAATACCGGGACGGATCTTAGCTGGCTACACCTTC; cdr3_aa: CASSLIPGRILAGYTF
j_call: TRBJ2-2; cdr3_length: 15; v_call: TRBV12-3/TRBV12-4; clone_size: many; d_call: -; cdr3_nt: TGTGCCAGCAGTTTAGGGCGGGGGCTGACCGGGGAGCTGTTTTTT; cdr3_aa: CASSLGRGLTGELFF
j_call: TRBJ1-4; cdr3_length: 16; v_call: TRBV7-8; clone_size: -; d_call: TRBD1; cdr3_nt: TGTGCCAGCAGCACCGGGACAGGGGGCACTAATGAAAAACTGTTTTTT; cdr3_aa: CASSTGTGGTNEKLFF
j_call: TRBJ2-1; cdr3_length: 16; v_call: TRBV4-1; clone_size: many; d_call: -; cdr3_nt: TGCGCCAGCAGCCAAGTGTTTGGGGAGATGTACAATGAGCAGTTCTTC; cdr3_aa: CASSQVFGEMYNEQFF
j_call: TRBJ1-1; cdr3_length: 13; v_call: TRBV2; clone_size: many; d_call: -; cdr3_nt: TGTGCCAGCAGTGGGCGACCGAACACTGAAGCTTTCTTT; cdr3_aa: CASSGRPNTEAFF
j_call: TRBJ2-3; cdr3_length: 16; v_call: TRBV28; clone_size: few; d_call: TRBD2; cdr3_nt: TGTGCCAGCTGGTACGGGACTAGCGATAGCACAGATACGCAGTATTTT; cdr3_aa: CASWYGTSDSTDTQYF
j_call: TRBJ2-5; cdr3_length: 13; v_call: TRBV29-1; clone_size: -; d_call: -; cdr3_nt: TGCAGCGTGTTAGGAGCGGTACAAGAGACCCAGTACTTC; cdr3_aa: CSVLGAVQETQYF
j_call: TRBJ2-2; cdr3_length: 12; v_call: TRBV29-1; clone_size: many; d_call: -; cdr3_nt: TGCAGCGTTGATTTAAACACCGGGGAGCTGTTTTTT; cdr3_aa: CSVDLNTGELFF
j_call: TRBJ2-1; cdr3_length: 12; v_call: TRBV28; clone_size: -; d_call: -; cdr3_nt: TGTGCCAGCGGGAGACCGAACAATGAGCAGTTCTTC; cdr3_aa: CASGRPNNEQFF
j_call: TRBJ1-1; cdr3_length: 18; v_call: TRBV5-1; clone_size: few; d_call: -; cdr3_nt: TGCGCCAGCAGCTTGGCCTTTCCCGGTGGCAGGGGGAACACTGAAGCTTTCTTT; cdr3_aa: CASSLAFPGGRGNTEAFF
j_call: TRBJ2-7; cdr3_length: 12; v_call: TRBV27; clone_size: few; d_call: -; cdr3_nt: TGTGCCAGCCGACACCAGGGCTACGAGCAGTACTTC; cdr3_aa: CASRHQGYEQYF
j_call: TRBJ2-2; cdr3_length: 15; v_call: TRBV29-1; clone_size: few; d_call: TRBD1; cdr3_nt: TGCAGCGTCCACACCGGGACAGGGGGAAACGGGGAGCTGTTTTTT; cdr3_aa: CSVHTGTGGNGELFF
j_call: TRBJ1-1; cdr3_length: 12; v_call: TRBV12-3/TRBV12-4; clone_size: few; d_call: -; cdr3_nt: TGTGCCAGCAGTTTAGGGCCGTTCGAAGCTTTCTTT; cdr3_aa: CASSLGPFEAFF
j_call: TRBJ1-2; cdr3_length: 16; v_call: TRBV7-9; clone_size: -; d_call: -; cdr3_nt: TGTGCCAGCAGCTTAGATTTCTCGGCACCCCGCTATGGCTACACCTTC; cdr3_aa: CASSLDFSAPRYGYTF
j_call: TRBJ2-3; cdr3_length: 18; v_call: TRBV20-1; clone_size: few; d_call: -; cdr3_nt: TGCAGTGCTAGAGTGGGGGCGCCCGAAGGAATTAGCACAGATACGCAGTATTTT; cdr3_aa: CSARVGAPEGISTDTQYF
j_call: TRBJ2-1; cdr3_length: 14; v_call: TRBV3-1; clone_size: -; d_call: -; cdr3_nt: TGTGCCAGCAGCCAGGAACTGATTATCGATGAGCAGTTCTTC; cdr3_aa: CASSQELIIDEQFF
j_call: TRBJ2-3; cdr3_length: 15; v_call: TRBV29-1; clone_size: many; d_call: -; cdr3_nt: TGCAGCGTGTACCTAGGGGACCGCACCACAGATACGCAGTATTTT; cdr3_aa: CSVYLGDRTTDTQYF
j_call: TRBJ1-2; cdr3_length: 15; v_call: TRBV5-1; clone_size: few; d_call: -; cdr3_nt: TGCGCCAGCAGCTTCGGGAACTTGACAGGCTATGGCTACACCTTC; cdr3_aa: CASSFGNLTGYGYTF
j_call: TRBJ2-1; cdr3_length: 15; v_call: TRBV12-3/TRBV12-4; clone_size: few; d_call: TRBD1; cdr3_nt: TGTGCCAGCAGGACGGGGACAGTTTCCTACAATGAGCAGTTCTTC; cdr3_aa: CASRTGTVSYNEQFF
j_call: TRBJ2-3; cdr3_length: 11; v_call: TRBV29-1; clone_size: many; d_call: -; cdr3_nt: TGCAGCTCGACTCAGAAAGATACGCAGTATTTT; cdr3_aa: CSSTQKDTQYF
j_call: TRBJ1-5; cdr3_length: 21; v_call: TRBV14; clone_size: few; d_call: TRBD1; cdr3_nt: TGTGCCAGCAGCCAAGATTCTATGTGGGACAGGTGGGGCCCCGGGGATCAGCCCCAGCATTTT; cdr3_aa: CASSQDSMWDRWGPGDQPQHF
j_call: TRBJ1-1; cdr3_length: 12; v_call: TRBV20-1; clone_size: few; d_call: -; cdr3_nt: TGCAGTGCTCTACAAATGAACACTGAAGCTTTCTTT; cdr3_aa: CSALQMNTEAFF
j_call: TRBJ2-6; cdr3_length: 21; v_call: TRBV27; clone_size: -; d_call: TRBD1; cdr3_nt: TGTGCCAGCATGGGGTTTTTCAGGGGGAGTGGGGGTTACCCTGGGGCCAACGTCCTGACTTTC; cdr3_aa: CASMGFFRGSGGYPGANVLTF
j_call: TRBJ2-2; cdr3_length: 13; v_call: TRBV28; clone_size: few; d_call: -; cdr3_nt: TGTGCCAGCAGTTTACAGCTTCGCGGGGAGCTGTTTTTT; cdr3_aa: CASSLQLRGELFF
j_call: TRBJ2-3; cdr3_length: 15; v_call: TRBV6-5; clone_size: -; d_call: TRBD2; cdr3_nt: TGTGCCAGCAGTTACGGACCGGGAGGTTCAGATACGCAGTATTTT; cdr3_aa: CASSYGPGGSDTQYF
j_call: TRBJ2-5; cdr3_length: 14; v_call: TRBV12-3/TRBV12-4; clone_size: many; d_call: -; cdr3_nt: TGTGCCAGCAGCCCCGGACAGATCCAAGAGACCCAGTACTTC; cdr3_aa: CASSPGQIQETQYF
j_call: TRBJ2-1; cdr3_length: 16; v_call: TRBV12-5; clone_size: -; d_call: -; cdr3_nt: TGTGCTAGTGGTTTGGTAGGGTTAGCGGACCACAATGAGCAGTTCTTC; cdr3_aa: CASGLVGLADHNEQFF
j_call: TRBJ2-7; cdr3_length: 13; v_call: TRBV4-2; clone_size: -; d_call: -; cdr3_nt: TGTGCCAGCAGCCAAGGTTCCAACTACGAGCAGTACTTC; cdr3_aa: CASSQGSNYEQYF
j_call: TRBJ1-5; cdr3_length: 14; v_call: TRBV7-9; clone_size: -; d_call: -; cdr3_nt: TGTGCCAGCAGCATCGCGGCAGGGCCAGAGCCCCAGCATTTT; cdr3_aa: CASSIAAGPEPQHF
j_call: TRBJ1-1; cdr3_length: 13; v_call: TRBV29-1; clone_size: -; d_call: -; cdr3_nt: TGCAGCGTTTCTCCGACAGGGAACACTGAAGCTTTCTTT; cdr3_aa: CSVSPTGNTEAFF
j_call: TRBJ2-1; cdr3_length: 14; v_call: TRBV6-5; clone_size: few; d_call: -; cdr3_nt: TGTGCCAGCAGTTACGAGGGAGTCGGAGGTGAGCAGTTCTTC; cdr3_aa: CASSYEGVGGEQFF